This is a list of T cell receptor beta chains from one sample in a study of T cell changes during pregnancy in multiple sclerosis. Produced via immunoSEQ multiplex PCR; TCRdb's table is partial and in-frame only. The profile shows over 20,000 clones, less than 90% of them singletons. Material: CD4+ T cells from peripheral blood mononuclear cells, obtained in the first trimester of pregnancy. Source of these receptors: a female donor in good health, enrolled as a control in a pregnancy study. CDR3s include the opening cysteine and the closing phenylalanine or tryptophan. D genes are given only for firm matches. Part of the rows lack a size; the others show once, few, many or a class for expanded clones.

>.|TRBV13|TRBJ2-1|.
TGTGCCAGCAGCTTACGGGACTTTTCTTTTAACAATGAGCAGTTCTTC
CASSLRDFSFNNEQFF
>.|TRBV5-1|TRBJ1-2|.
TGCGCCAGCAGCTTGGACAGGGTGGTCTATGGCTACACCTTC
CASSLDRVVYGYTF
>.|TRBV7-8|TRBJ2-2|.
TGTGCCAGCCTAAGAGACAGAAAGAACACCGGGGAGCTGTTTTTT
CASLRDRKNTGELFF
>TRBD1|TRBV5-1|TRBJ2-7|.
TGCGCCACCAACCCGGGACAGCCTGATCGCAGCGCCTACGAGCAGTACTTC
CATNPGQPDRSAYEQYF
>.|TRBV5-1|TRBJ2-5|once
TGCGCCAGCAGCTTGGTCACGGGAGTCGAGACCCAGTACTTC
CASSLVTGVETQYF
>TRBD1|TRBV28|TRBJ2-5|.
TGTGCCAGCAGCGTTCCAGGGGGTCTCCAAGAGACCCAGTACTTC
CASSVPGGLQETQYF
>.|TRBV5-8|TRBJ1-5|.
TGTGCCAGCAGCTTGCGTGTCTATAGCAATCAGCCCCAGCATTTT
CASSLRVYSNQPQHF
>.|TRBV27|TRBJ1-6|.
TGTGCCAGCACGTCCCTCCTTGCCAGATCGAACGATTCACCCCTCCACTTT
CASTSLLARSNDSPLHF
>TRBD2|TRBV5-1|TRBJ2-1|.
TGCGCCAGCAGCAGAACCCCGGGACTAGCGGGAGAGGAGCAGTTCTTC
CASSRTPGLAGEEQFF
>TRBD1|TRBV2|TRBJ1-5|.
TGTGCCAGCAGTGTAGGGACAGGGGGCGCGGGGAAGCCCCAGCATTTT
CASSVGTGGAGKPQHF
>TRBD2|TRBV11-2|TRBJ2-7|.
TGTGCCAGCAGCTTAGGACTAGCGAGCTACGAGCAGTACTTC
CASSLGLASYEQYF
>.|TRBV27|TRBJ1-6|.
TGTGCCAGCACCCTGCGCTCCTATAATTCACCCCTCCACTTT
CASTLRSYNSPLHF
>.|TRBV25-1|TRBJ1-1|.
TGTGCCAGCAGTGAAAGGGGGACCACTGGGGTTGAAGCTTTCTTT
CASSERGTTGVEAFF
>TRBD1|TRBV10-2|TRBJ2-3|.
TGCGCCAGCAGGGGTCAGACAGGGGGCTGGAAAGATACGCAGTATTTT
CASRGQTGGWKDTQYF
>TRBD1|TRBV30|TRBJ1-2|.
TGTGCCTGGAGGACCCCGGGACAGGGGTGTAGTGGGTACACCTTC
CAWRTPGQGCSGYTF
>.|TRBV27|TRBJ2-1|.
TGTGCCAGCAGGCCGGGACTCCCTCGAAATGAGCAGTTCTTC
CASRPGLPRNEQFF
>TRBD2|TRBV7-9|TRBJ2-5|.
TGTGCCAGCAGCTCCACCCGGAGTAGCGGGGGGGAGACCCAGTACTTC
CASSSTRSSGGETQYF
>TRBD2|TRBV5-1|TRBJ2-1|.
TGCGCCAGCGCCCTTCTAGCGGGAGACGCCAATGAGCAGTTCTTC
CASALLAGDANEQFF
>.|TRBV6-5|TRBJ1-4|.
TGTGCCAGCAGTTATGGGTACGCGCAAACGGGGGAAAAACTGTTTTTT
CASSYGYAQTGEKLFF
>.|TRBV5-4|TRBJ2-1|.
TGTGCCAGCAGCTTGCAGGGTTCCCTCTCCTACAATGAGCAGTTCTTC
CASSLQGSLSYNEQFF
>.|TRBV7-9|TRBJ1-1|.
TGTGCCAGCAGCCTCGGGGGGGCTGAAGCTTTCTTT
CASSLGGAEAFF
>.|TRBV9|TRBJ2-5|.
TGTGCCAGCACCCCCTCTGGCGGGGGCAAAGAGACCCAGTACTTC
CASTPSGGGKETQYF
>.|TRBV9|TRBJ1-6|.
TGTGCCAGCAGCGCTAGGGGGAATAATTCACCCCTCCACTTT
CASSARGNNSPLHF
>.|TRBV29-1|TRBJ2-7|few
TGCAGCGTTGAAGATCTGGGCAAAACCCCGTACGAGCAGTACTTC
CSVEDLGKTPYEQYF
>.|TRBV7-3|TRBJ1-1|.
TGTGCCAGCAGCAAGACAGTCGCTGAAGCTTTCTTT
CASSKTVAEAFF
>TRBD2|TRBV11-2|TRBJ2-3|.
TGTGCCAGCAGTTTGCGGGAGAATACGCAGTATTTT
CASSLRENTQYF
>TRBD1|TRBV4-1|TRBJ1-1|.
TGCGCCAGCAGCCAAGGGGGGAACAGGGGATACACTGAAGCTTTCTTT
CASSQGGNRGYTEAFF
>.|TRBV4-2|TRBJ2-6|.
TGTGCCAGCAGCCAAGCAGGGATAGCTGGGGCCAACGTCCTGACTTTC
CASSQAGIAGANVLTF
>TRBD2|TRBV5-1|TRBJ2-4|.
TGCGCCAGCAGCTTCCTAGCGGGGGGGCCGGAGAACATTCAGTACTTC
CASSFLAGGPENIQYF
>.|TRBV6-5|TRBJ2-5|.
TGTGCCAGCAGTTACTCGAACTCAGGGGAGACCCAGTACTTC
CASSYSNSGETQYF
>TRBD1|TRBV27|TRBJ1-2|.
TGTGCCAGCAGTTTATCGCGGACAGGGGGCTATGGCTACACCTTC
CASSLSRTGGYGYTF
>.|TRBV5-4|TRBJ2-6|once
TGTGCCAGCAGCTTAACAGGGACTGGGGCCAACGTCCTGACTTTC
CASSLTGTGANVLTF
>.|TRBV19|TRBJ1-1|once
TGTGCCAGTAGTATAGTGGGGGGAAGAGCTTTCTTT
CASSIVGGRAFF
>TRBD1|TRBV5-4|TRBJ1-6|.
TGTGCCAGCAGCGCAGGGGACAGAGTTTCACCCCTCCACTTT
CASSAGDRVSPLHF
>.|TRBV2|TRBJ2-7|.
TGTGCCACCTTAGTCAAAGGCCCCCGAGGATCCTACGAGCAGTACTTC
CATLVKGPRGSYEQYF
>TRBD2|TRBV28|TRBJ2-7|few
TGTGCCAGCAGGACGGGAGGGAGGGCTGAGCAGTACTTC
CASRTGGRAEQYF
>TRBD1|TRBV7-8|TRBJ2-2|.
TGTGCCAGCAGCCAGGGACAGGGGACCGGGGAGCTGTTTTTT
CASSQGQGTGELFF
>TRBD2|TRBV28|TRBJ2-2|.
TGTGCCAGCAGTTTGCTAGCGGGAGGAGGTGCCGGGGAGCTGTTTTTT
CASSLLAGGGAGELFF
>TRBD2|TRBV29-1|TRBJ2-1|.
TGCAGCGTTGAATCTGGGACTAGCGTTGAGCAGTTCTTC
CSVESGTSVEQFF
>TRBD1|TRBV4-3|TRBJ2-5|.
TGCGCCAGCAGCCAAGATTTAGCAGGGGGCGAGACCCAGTACTTC
CASSQDLAGGETQYF
>.|TRBV29-1|TRBJ2-5|few
TGCAGCGTGGTCCGGGAGCAAGAGACCCAGTACTTC
CSVVREQETQYF
>TRBD1|TRBV5-5|TRBJ1-1|.
TGTGCCAGCAGCTTGTCTCCAGGGGGCGCGGAGACTGAAGCTTTCTTT
CASSLSPGGAETEAFF
>TRBD1|TRBV5-4|TRBJ2-3|.
TGTGCCAGCAGCAAGGACAGGGTGGGTACGCAGTATTTT
CASSKDRVGTQYF
>TRBD1|TRBV11-2|TRBJ2-3|.
TGTGCCAGCAGCTTATTTCTGGGACAGGCGAACACAGATACGCAGTATTTT
CASSLFLGQANTDTQYF
>TRBD1|TRBV19|TRBJ1-5|once
TGTGCCAGTAGTAGGGACAGGGGGGTTGGCAATCAGCCCCAGCATTTT
CASSRDRGVGNQPQHF
>TRBD1|TRBV5-1|TRBJ2-7|.
TGCGCCAGCGCGGGACAGGCCCTCTACGAGCAGTACTTC
CASAGQALYEQYF
>.|TRBV6-5|TRBJ1-1|.
TGTGCCAGCAGTCCCCCGGACGGGAGCCTTGAAGCTTTCTTT
CASSPPDGSLEAFF
>TRBD1|TRBV2|TRBJ1-4|.
TGTGCCAGCAGTGGGGACAGTGTTAATGAAAAACTGTTTTTT
CASSGDSVNEKLFF
>.|TRBV6-6|TRBJ1-2|.
TGTGCCAGCAGTTTAGAAACCGGGGTTGGGGGCTACACCTTC
CASSLETGVGGYTF
>TRBD1|TRBV28|TRBJ2-7|.
TGTGCCAGCAGCCCGACCGACAGGGACTCCTACGAGCAGTACTTC
CASSPTDRDSYEQYF
>TRBD2|TRBV6-1|TRBJ2-4|.
TGTGCCAGCAGTGAAGCGCCCAGCGGGACGTCCCCAGCCAAAAACATTCAGTACTTC
CASSEAPSGTSPAKNIQYF
>TRBD2|TRBV27|TRBJ2-7|.
TGTGCCAGCAGTCACGCGGGGGGATCCTACGAGCAGTACTTC
CASSHAGGSYEQYF
>.|TRBV7-8|TRBJ2-3|.
TGTGCCAGCAGTCTTACTGGGACTCCAGCAGATACGCAGTATTTT
CASSLTGTPADTQYF
>.|TRBV5-6|TRBJ1-2|few
TGTGCCAGCAGCGAGTATGACAGCCTTAAGGACTATGGCTACACCTTC
CASSEYDSLKDYGYTF